The T cell receptor (beta chain) described here comes from a study of T-cell memory formation after mild COVID-19. For this clonotype: What it binds is not known.

The 5'RACE method, run with constant-segment primers, produced TCR alpha and TCR beta cDNA libraries (carrying sample barcodes and UMIs). TCRdb redid the calling of the 5' RACE reads with MiXCR, one entry per CDR3 protein. This sample has about 260,000 distinct CDR3 sequences, with around 15% found just once. J was trimmed by 1 base and V by 2 bases; bases with no gene match: 13. CDR1 and CDR2 from the germline V gene are SEHNR and FQNEAQ (reference sequence). The CDR3 consists of 18 residues. Findings and caveats of the study: Pre-infection memory held some responding clones, suggesting pre-existing cross-reactive T cells responded. Whether day 37 second-wave clones are SARS-CoV-2-specific was not confirmed.

The material sequenced was PBMCs or a T cell subset sorted from them (not recorded which). This chain links TRBV7-9 with TRBJ1-2; 7 bases map to TRBD1. The source of this sequence is a young man who had mild COVID-19 (a few samples of this study predate the infection). Cell type and time point are not known. CDR3 sequence: CASSLLGTVGQYNYGYTF. As DNA, the CDR3 is TGTGCCAGCAGCTTATTAGGGACAGTGGGCCAATATAACTATGGCTACACCTTC. The variable domain in full, completed from reference TRBV7-9 and TRBJ1-2, reads DTGVSQNPRHKITKRGQNVTFRCDPISEHNRLYWYRQTLGQGPEFLTYFQNEAQLEKSRLLSDRFSAERPKGSFSTLEIQRTEQGDSAMYLCASSLLGTVGQYNYGYTFGSGTRLTVV.